The text below deals with one T cell receptor (beta chain). Its matching antigen is unknown. This entry comes from a study of CD8 T cells in ankylosing spondylitis. The study, taken as a whole, reports: A TCR beta motif of 8 or 9 highly homologous variants appeared characteristic of ankylosing spondylitis blood. Disease-associated clones were CD8+ and fairly uncommon in peripheral blood. Certain motif variants had earlier been reported in reactive arthritis synovial fluid and blood.

Looked up from germline, CDR1 is SNHLY and CDR2 is FYNNEI. This CDR3 has 17 amino acids. V trimming: 3 bases; J trimming: 2 bases; junction bases outside the gene matches: 11. TCRdb fed the 5' RACE reads into MiXCR, producing one record per CDR3 protein. The data contain 200,000 to 250,000 distinct CDR3 sequences, about 7% of them singletons. This chain connects TRBV2 to TRBJ2-3; 7 nucleotides match TRBD2. This sequence was found in a male donor with ankylosing spondylitis. The specimen was blood, either unsorted or a sorted T cell fraction (not recorded which). CDR3 residues: CASSDPTRERDTDTQYF. In DNA, the CDR3 is TGTGCCAGCAGTGACCCAACCCGGGAGCGGGACACAGATACGCAGTATTTT. Looking up the rest from reference TRBV2 and TRBJ2-3 gives the full variable domain: EPEVTQTPSHQVTQMGQEVILRCVPISNHLYFYWYRQILGQKVEFLVSFYNNEISEKSEIFDDQFSVERPDGSNFTLKIRSTKLEDSAMYFCASSDPTRERDTDTQYFGPGTRLTVL.